This passage covers 8 T cell receptor beta chains from one sample sequenced in a study of cytomegalovirus exposure and HLA in healthy donors. Primers: 60 Vbeta forward and 13 Jbeta reverse. TCRdb's table, derived via immunoSEQ multiplex PCR, lists solely in-frame clones and lacks some. The sample shows about 160,000 clones, 75% to 90% of them seen only once. Material for sequencing was PBMCs. The receptors shown here come from a man aged 25 to 40 in good health and CMV-seronegative.

The V and J genes are TRBV6-1 and TRBJ2-7; D perhaps matches TRBD2 (6 bases). The V gene lost 3 bases and the J gene lost 6 bases, with 24 bases spanning the gap. CDR1 is MNHNS and CDR2 is SASEGT in the germline V gene. This CDR3 spans 17 amino acids. CDR3 nucleotide sequence: TGTGCCAGCAGTGATAGGGGCGGGTTCGGGAGCAACGGCGAGCAGTACTTC. Translated: CASSDRGGFGSNGEQYF.

V gene TRBV28 combines with J gene TRBJ2-7; D is undetermined. Germline V gene data show CDR1 as MDHEN and CDR2 as SYDVKM. V dropped 6 bases and J dropped 6 bases, with 9 bases sitting between them. CDR3 length equals 11 residues. The CDR3 region is CASSLRSEQYF. For the CDR3, the DNA is TGTGCCAGCAGCTTGAGGAGCGAGCAGTACTTC.

This chain joins TRBV14 and TRBJ1-2, with D tentatively TRBD1 (5 bases). The V end lost 0 bases, the J end lost 6 bases, and 8 bases lay between the germline ends. CDR3 length equals 13 residues. The germline V gene encodes CDR1 SGHDN and CDR2 FVKESK. This CDR3 reads CASSQDIRDGYTF. For the CDR3, the DNA is TGTGCCAGCAGCCAAGACATCAGGGATGGCTACACCTTC.

The J gene is TRBJ2-2, the V gene TRBV15; a weak D match, TRBD2 (5 bases). V lost 3 bases and J 3 bases, leaving 5 bases between the germline ends. This CDR3 is built from 13 residues. Germline V gene sequence: CDR1 LNHNV, CDR2 YYDKDF (reference sequence). The CDR3 DNA is TGTGCCACCAGCAGGAGGGACACCGGGGAGCTGTTTTTT. Its translation: CATSRRDTGELFF. The whole variable domain, remainder taken from reference TRBV15 and TRBJ2-2, is DAMVIQNPRYQVTQFGKPVTLSCSQTLNHNVMYWYQQKSSQAPKLLFHYYDKDFNNEADTPDNFQSRRPNTSFCFLDIRSPGLGDTAMYLCATSRRDTGELFFGEGSRLTVL.

The sample holds one count of this clone. V gene TRBV28 combines with J gene TRBJ1-3; the D is unclear. Trimming removed 5 bases from V and 0 bases from J, with 14 bases in between. The CDR3 is 16 residues long. The germline V gene encodes CDR1 MDHEN and CDR2 SYDVKM. CDR3 protein: CASSEGSLNSGNTIYF. CDR3 DNA: TGTGCCAGCAGTGAGGGCAGCTTAAACTCTGGAAACACCATATATTTT. Variable domain in full (rest from reference TRBV28 and TRBJ1-3): DVKVTQSSRYLVKRTGEKVFLECVQDMDHENMFWYRQDPGLGLRLIYFSYDVKMKEKGDIPEGYSVSREKKERFSLILESASTNQTSMYLCASSEGSLNSGNTIYFGEGSWLTVV.

V and J are TRBV6-5 and TRBJ1-1; TRBD1 matches 7 bases. Germline V gives CDR1 MNHEY, CDR2 SVGAGI. V lost 8 bases to trimming and J lost 5 bases; unmatched junction nucleotides: 5. The CDR3 sequence is 12 residues long. The CDR3 sequence is CASRQGGTEAFF. The CDR3 nucleotides read TGTGCCAGCCGACAGGGAGGAACTGAAGCTTTCTTT.

The chain carries TRBV6-5 and TRBJ1-5; 7 bases fit TRBD1. After removal of 3 bases from V and 9 bases from J, the junction contained 8 bases not matched to a gene. The germline V gene encodes CDR1 MNHEY and CDR2 SVGAGI. This CDR3 region has 14 residues. The chain's CDR3 is CASSYGRGDAPQHF. As DNA, the CDR3 is TGTGCCAGCAGTTATGGCAGGGGGGATGCGCCCCAGCATTTT.

This clone appeared a single time. This chain connects TRBV6-4 to TRBJ2-4, with D possibly being TRBD2 (6 bases). V was cut by 8 bases and J by 7 bases, with 15 bases left in between. The CDR3 covers 13 residues. Germline assignment: CDR1 MRHNA and CDR2 SNTAGT. The CDR3 loop reads CASSRERGNIQYF. The CDR3 DNA reads TGTGCCAGCTCTCGGGAGAGAGGGAACATTCAGTACTTC.